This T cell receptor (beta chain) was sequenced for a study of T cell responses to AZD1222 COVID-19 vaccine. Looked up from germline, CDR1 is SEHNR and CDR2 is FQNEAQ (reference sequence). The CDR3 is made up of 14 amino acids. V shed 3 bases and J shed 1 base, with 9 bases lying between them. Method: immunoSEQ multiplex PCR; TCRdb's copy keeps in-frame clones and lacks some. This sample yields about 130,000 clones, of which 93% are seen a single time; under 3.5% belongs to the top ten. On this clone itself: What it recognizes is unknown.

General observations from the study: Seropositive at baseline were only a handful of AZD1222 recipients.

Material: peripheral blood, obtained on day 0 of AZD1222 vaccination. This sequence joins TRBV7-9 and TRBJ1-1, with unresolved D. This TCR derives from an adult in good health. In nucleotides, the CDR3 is TGTGCCAGCAGCTTTTCAGGAGAGAACACTGAAGCTTTCTTT. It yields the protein CASSFSGENTEAFF.